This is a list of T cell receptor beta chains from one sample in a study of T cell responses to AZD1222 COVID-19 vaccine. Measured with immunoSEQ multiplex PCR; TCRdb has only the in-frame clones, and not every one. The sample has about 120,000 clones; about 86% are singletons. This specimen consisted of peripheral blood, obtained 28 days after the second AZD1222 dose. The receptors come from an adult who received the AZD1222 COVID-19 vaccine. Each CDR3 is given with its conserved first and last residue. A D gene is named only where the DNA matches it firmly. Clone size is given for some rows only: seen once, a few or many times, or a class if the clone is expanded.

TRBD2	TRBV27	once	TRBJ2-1	CASSLASSGYNEQFF	TGTGCCAGCAGTCTGGCGTCTAGCGGCTACAATGAGCAGTTCTTC
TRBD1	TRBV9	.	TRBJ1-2	CASSVGQGGGYTF	TGTGCCAGCAGCGTGGGACAGGGGGGAGGCTACACCTTC
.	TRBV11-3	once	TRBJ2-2	CASSPRAGSSGELFF	TGTGCCAGCAGCCCGCGGGCGGGATCGTCCGGGGAGCTGTTTTTT
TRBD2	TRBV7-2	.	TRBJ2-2	CASSLRLAGAPGTGELFF	TGTGCCAGCAGCTTGCGGTTAGCGGGGGCCCCGGGCACCGGGGAGCTGTTTTTT
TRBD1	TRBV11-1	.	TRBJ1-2	CASSGDRAGGYTF	TGTGCCAGCAGCGGCGACAGGGCGGGAGGCTACACCTTC
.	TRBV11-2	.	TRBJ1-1	CASSTQVGTEAFF	TGTGCCAGCAGCACCCAGGTCGGGACTGAAGCTTTCTTT
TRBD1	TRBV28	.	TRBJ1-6	CASRLDRGFNPFYNSPLHF	TGTGCCAGCAGACTCGACAGGGGATTTAACCCATTCTATAATTCACCCCTCCACTTT
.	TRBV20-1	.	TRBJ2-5	CSTSTGETQYF	TGCAGTACTAGCACCGGAGAGACCCAGTACTTC
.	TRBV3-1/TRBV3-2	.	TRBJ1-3	CASSLGWRSGNTIYF	TGTGCCAGCAGCCTTGGGTGGCGCTCTGGAAACACCATATATTTT
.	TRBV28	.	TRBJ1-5	CASSFFEGQPQHF	TGTGCCAGCAGTTTTTTCGAGGGCCAGCCCCAGCATTTT
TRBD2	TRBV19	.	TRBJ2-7	CASSMGGIGEQYF	TGTGCCAGTAGTATGGGGGGGATAGGCGAGCAGTACTTC
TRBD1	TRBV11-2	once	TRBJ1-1	CASSLKTVGRGYTEAFF	TGTGCCAGCAGCTTAAAGACGGTGGGCAGGGGGTACACTGAAGCTTTCTTT
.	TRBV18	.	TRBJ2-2	CASSGLQDTGELFF	TGTGCCAGCTCCGGACTCCAGGACACCGGGGAGCTGTTTTTT
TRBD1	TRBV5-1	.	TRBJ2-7	CASSLVSGTGYEQYF	TGCGCCAGCAGCTTAGTTTCCGGGACAGGGTACGAGCAGTACTTC
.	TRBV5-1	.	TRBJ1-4	CASSARGDANEKLFF	TGCGCCAGCAGCGCTAGAGGGGACGCTAATGAAAAACTGTTTTTT
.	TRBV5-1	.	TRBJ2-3	CASSSSGYTQYF	TGCGCCAGCAGCTCCTCGGGTTATACGCAGTATTTT
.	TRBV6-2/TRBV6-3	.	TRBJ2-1	CASSKKSSYYNEQFF	TGTGCCAGCAGTAAGAAGTCAAGTTACTACAATGAGCAGTTCTTC
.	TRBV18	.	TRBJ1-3	CASSPRGSGNTIYF	TGTGCCAGCTCACCTCGGGGCTCTGGAAACACCATATATTTT
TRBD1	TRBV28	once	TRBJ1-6	CASSSGQGDSPLHF	TGTGCCAGCAGTTCGGGACAGGGGGATTCACCCCTCCACTTT
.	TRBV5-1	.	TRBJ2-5	CASSLAFGVKTQYF	TGCGCCAGCAGCTTGGCGTTTGGGGTAAAGACCCAGTACTTC
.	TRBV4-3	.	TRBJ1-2	CASSQADKLIYGYTF	TGCGCCAGCAGCCAGGCGGACAAGCTGATCTATGGCTACACCTTC
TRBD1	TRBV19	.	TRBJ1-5	CASSSTGTGRQPQHF	TGTGCCAGTAGTTCAACCGGGACAGGGCGCCAGCCCCAGCATTTT
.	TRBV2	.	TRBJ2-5	CASMGQETQYF	TGTGCCAGCATGGGGCAAGAGACCCAGTACTTC
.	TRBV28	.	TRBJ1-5	CASSSPNQPQHF	TGTGCCAGCAGTTCCCCAAATCAGCCCCAGCATTTT
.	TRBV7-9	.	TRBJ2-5	CASSARAVYQETQYF	TGTGCCAGCAGCGCGCGGGCCGTGTACCAAGAGACCCAGTACTTC
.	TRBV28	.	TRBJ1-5	CASSLGQAHQPQHF	TGTGCCAGCAGTTTGGGGCAGGCCCATCAGCCCCAGCATTTT
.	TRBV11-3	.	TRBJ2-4	CASSLDGGRDIQYF	TGTGCCAGCAGCTTAGATGGGGGTCGTGACATTCAGTACTTC
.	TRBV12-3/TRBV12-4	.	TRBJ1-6	CASKHPNSPLHF	TGTGCCAGCAAACACCCTAATTCACCCCTCCACTTT
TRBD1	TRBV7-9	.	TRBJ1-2	CASSVDREYGYTF	TGTGCCAGCAGCGTCGACAGGGAATATGGCTACACCTTC
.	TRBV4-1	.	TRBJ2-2	CASTYPGTTNTGELFF	TGCGCCAGCACCTACCCCGGGACAACGAACACCGGGGAGCTGTTTTTT
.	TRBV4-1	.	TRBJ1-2	CASSQERGQGNYGYTF	TGCGCCAGCAGCCAAGAGAGAGGTCAGGGAAACTATGGCTACACCTTC
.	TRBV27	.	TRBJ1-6	CASSLNSGRNSPLHF	TGTGCCAGCAGTTTAAACTCGGGACGGAATTCACCCCTCCACTTT
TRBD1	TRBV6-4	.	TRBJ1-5	CASSETGQGLQPQHF	TGTGCCAGCAGTGAGACGGGACAGGGGCTTCAGCCCCAGCATTTT
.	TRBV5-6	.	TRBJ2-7	CASSSRSTFLEYF	TGTGCCAGCAGCAGTAGGAGTACCTTCCTGGAGTACTTC
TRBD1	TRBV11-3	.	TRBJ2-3	CASSSDRRTDTQYF	TGTGCCAGCAGCTCGGACAGGCGCACAGATACGCAGTATTTT
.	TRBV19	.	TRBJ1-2	CASSGERDGGYGYTF	TGTGCCAGTAGTGGCGAGAGGGACGGAGGCTATGGCTACACCTTC
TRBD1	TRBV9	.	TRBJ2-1	CASSVVKTGYIDEQFF	TGTGCCAGCAGCGTAGTCAAGACAGGGTATATCGATGAGCAGTTCTTC